The source of this T cell receptor (beta chain) is a study of Ad26.COV2.S vaccination and SARS-CoV-2 variants. Overall study context: Donor was in the COV1001 Ad26.COV2.S trial arm.

Libraries were prepared by immunoSEQ multiplex PCR; TCRdb keeps only in-frame clonotypes and omits some of them. The table lists 300,000 to 400,000 clones, more than 75% of them singletons. Treatment denoted: some 20 received Ad26.COV2.S at low or high dose, single or two shots; roughly five received placebo; per-sample allocation not given. After the first vaccine or placebo injection, samples were drawn on day 63. Germline V CDR1 and CDR2: GTSNPN, SVGIG (reference sequence). The CDR3 runs 11 residues. The trim removed 8 bases at V and 4 bases at J, leaving 2 bases unmatched. This TCR was sampled from a person aged 18-60 years who received the Ad26.COV2.S COVID-19 vaccine or a placebo. This chain joins TRBV30 and TRBJ2-1, with 7 positions matching TRBD1. The source was peripheral blood, collected in a trial of Ad26.COV2.S vaccine versus placebo. The CDR3 loop is CAQTGYNEQFF. The DNA for the CDR3 is TGTGCCCAGACAGGGTACAATGAGCAGTTCTTC.